This T cell receptor (beta chain) was sequenced during a study of T cell repertoires in cytomegalovirus infection. Study overall: From public TCR beta signatures came an indication of both CMV infection and matching HLA type.

From the reads, TCRdb called clonotypes with MiXCR, one entry per CDR3 protein. The table shows 400,000 or so distinct CDR3 sequences, with about a sixth occurring only once. With regard to this clonotype: What it binds is not known.

Overall study findings and caveats: CMV carriers with the relevant HLA were identified by cumulative public TCR beta family frequency. Ex vivo, HLA-C-restricted CMV-specific TCR beta clonotypes prevailed over the rest of the response.

This CDR3 is 15 amino acids long. Trimming left V 0 bases short and J 6 bases short, with 14 bases between. CDR1 and CDR2 (germline): SGHNT, YYREEE (reference sequence). Sample: PBMCs. This sequence was found in a human donor in good health (CMV status not recorded). Some clones in this sample may be carry-over from other donors' samples. J is TRBJ2-3 and V is TRBV5-4; D unresolved. The CDR3 coding sequence is TGTGCCAGCAGCTTGGACGAAAACCCCTCGGATACGCAGTATTTT. Its protein product is CASSLDENPSDTQYF.